A selection of T cell receptor beta chains follows, all from one sample in a study of beta chain features in type 1 diabetes. Using immunoSEQ multiplex PCR, the repertoire was profiled, and TCRdb retains in-frame clones only, with some absent. The table lists 300,000 to 400,000 clones, about a tenth of them singletons. The sample was central memory CD4+ T cells from blood. The receptor source for this set is a man aged 25 to 40 with type 1 diabetes. Both conserved end residues are part of each CDR3. Only some rows state a clone size, as once, few, many or a class for expanded clones.

many | TRBJ1-1 | TRBV2 | CAVQQGANTEAFF
NA | TRBJ2-7 | TRBV7-2 | CASSLTTSGVYEQYF
few | TRBJ1-4 | TRBV29-1 | CSVDSNEKLFF
NA | TRBJ2-2 | TRBV30 | CASGRGTGELFF
few | TRBJ2-7 | TRBV30 | CAWSAGTSQYF
NA | TRBJ1-4 | TRBV2 | CASRARTGGEKLFF
NA | TRBJ2-7 | TRBV2 | CASSETSGSYEQYF
few | TRBJ1-1 | TRBV7-8 | CASTLTGGGTEAFF
few | TRBJ2-1 | TRBV5-1 | CASSLGDRGINEQFF
NA | TRBJ2-7 | TRBV7-9 | CASSLAFGDARSEQYF
NA | TRBJ2-3 | TRBV7-2 | CASSLEVASTDTQYF
few | TRBJ2-3 | TRBV29-1 | CSVALGDTQYF
few | TRBJ2-5 | TRBV7-9 | CASRKQASGETQYF
NA | TRBJ2-5 | TRBV9 | CASSVRGDYQETQYF
few | TRBJ1-1 | TRBV30 | CAWSRFPGDTEAFF